The sequence of this TCR beta chain was determined in a study of vaccination and CD4 T cells after COVID-19. Study-wide results and limits: Spike mono-reactivity was the property of 304 of 307 vaccine-specific clones in convalescent patients.

The germline V gene has CDR1 SEHNR and CDR2 FQNEAQ (reference sequence). Trimming pared 3 bases from V and 3 bases from J, leaving 5 bases between. CDR3 size: 13 residues. The treatment denotes: 10-day PBMC culture with coronavirus spike peptide pools or control peptides (ViraFEST assay). Comments on this clonotype: Its antigen is unidentified.

At the Johns Hopkins FTIC core, DNA taken from cultured CD4+ T cells was sequenced by way of the Oncomine TCR Beta short-read assay. The source of extracted genomic DNA was cultured CD4+ T cells. TCRdb reanalysed the PCR reads using MiXCR and keeps one entry per CDR3 protein. This table has around 10,000 distinct CDR3 sequences, approximately 57% appearing once. The receptor was isolated from a human donor who had recovered from COVID-19. This chain links TRBV7-9 with TRBJ1-4; D gene unclear. Sequenced input: CD4+ T cells from blood, cultured in vitro. The CDR3 nucleotides are TGTGCCAGCAGCTTGAACCCTAATGAAAAACTGTTTTTT. It encodes CASSLNPNEKLFF.